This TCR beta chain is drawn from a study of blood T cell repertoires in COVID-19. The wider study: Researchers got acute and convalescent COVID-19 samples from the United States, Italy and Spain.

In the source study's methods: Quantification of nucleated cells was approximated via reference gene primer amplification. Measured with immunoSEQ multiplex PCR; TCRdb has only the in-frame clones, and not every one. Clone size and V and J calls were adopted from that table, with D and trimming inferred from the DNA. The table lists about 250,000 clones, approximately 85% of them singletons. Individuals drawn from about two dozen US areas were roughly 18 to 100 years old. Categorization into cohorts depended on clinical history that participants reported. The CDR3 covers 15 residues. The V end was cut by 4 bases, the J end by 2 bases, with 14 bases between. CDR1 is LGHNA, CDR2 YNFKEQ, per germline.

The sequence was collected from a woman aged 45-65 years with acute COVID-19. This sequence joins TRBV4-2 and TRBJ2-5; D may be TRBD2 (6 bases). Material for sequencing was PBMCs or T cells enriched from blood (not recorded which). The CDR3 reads CASSPGRAGQETQYF. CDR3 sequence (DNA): TGTGCCAGCAGCCCGGGCAGGGCGGGACAAGAGACCCAGTACTTC.